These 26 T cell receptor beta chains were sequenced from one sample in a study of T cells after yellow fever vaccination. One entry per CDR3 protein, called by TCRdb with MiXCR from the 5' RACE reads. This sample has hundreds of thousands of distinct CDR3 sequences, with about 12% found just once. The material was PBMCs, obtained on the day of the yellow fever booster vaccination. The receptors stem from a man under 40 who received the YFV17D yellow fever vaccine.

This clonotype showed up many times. The CDR3 spells CSASISGRKTYTF. CDR3 nucleotides: TGCAGTGCTAGTATTTCGGGACGTAAAACCTACACCTTC. The rearrangement joins TRBV20-1 to TRBJ1-2, with a tentative D call TRBD1 (5 bases). V lost 3 bases and J 10 bases, leaving 18 bases between the germline ends. The CDR3 is 13 amino acids. Germline lookup yields CDR1 DFQATT and CDR2 SNEGSKA (reference sequence).

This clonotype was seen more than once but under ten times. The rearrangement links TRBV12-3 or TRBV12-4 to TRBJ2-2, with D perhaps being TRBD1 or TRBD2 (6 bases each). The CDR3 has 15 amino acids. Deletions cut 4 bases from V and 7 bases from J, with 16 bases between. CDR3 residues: CASSYMGGGGGELFF. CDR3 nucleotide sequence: TGTGCCAGCAGTTACATGGGGGGCGGCGGCGGGGAGCTGTTTTTT.

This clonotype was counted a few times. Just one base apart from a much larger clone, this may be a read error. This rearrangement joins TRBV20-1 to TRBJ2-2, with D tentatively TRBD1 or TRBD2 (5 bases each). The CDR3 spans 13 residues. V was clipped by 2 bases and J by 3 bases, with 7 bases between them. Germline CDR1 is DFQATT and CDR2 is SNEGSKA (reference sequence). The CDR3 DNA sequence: TGCAGTGCTAGAATGGGGGACACCGGGGAGCTGTTTTTT. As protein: CSARMGDTGELFF.

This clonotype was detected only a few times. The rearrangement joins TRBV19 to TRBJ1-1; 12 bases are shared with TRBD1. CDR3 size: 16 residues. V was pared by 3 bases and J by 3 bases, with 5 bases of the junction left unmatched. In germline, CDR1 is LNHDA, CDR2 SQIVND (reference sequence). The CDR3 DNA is TGTGCCAGTAGTATGGGGGACAGGGGGCGGGACACTGAAGCTTTCTTT. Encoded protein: CASSMGDRGRDTEAFF.

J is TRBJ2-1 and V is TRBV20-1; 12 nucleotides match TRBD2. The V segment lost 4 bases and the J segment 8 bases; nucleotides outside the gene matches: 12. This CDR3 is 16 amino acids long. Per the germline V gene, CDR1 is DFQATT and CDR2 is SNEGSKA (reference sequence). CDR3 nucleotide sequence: TGCAGTGCTACCAATCCGACTAGCGGGAGACCCCATGAGCAGTTCTTC. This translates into CSATNPTSGRPHEQFF.

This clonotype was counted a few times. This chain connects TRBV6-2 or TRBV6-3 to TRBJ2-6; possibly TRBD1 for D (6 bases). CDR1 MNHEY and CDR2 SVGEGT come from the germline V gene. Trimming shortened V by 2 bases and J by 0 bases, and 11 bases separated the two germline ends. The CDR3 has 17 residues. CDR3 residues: CASSYGGKSSGANVLTF. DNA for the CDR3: TGTGCCAGCAGTTACGGGGGCAAGAGCTCTGGGGCCAACGTCCTGACTTTC.

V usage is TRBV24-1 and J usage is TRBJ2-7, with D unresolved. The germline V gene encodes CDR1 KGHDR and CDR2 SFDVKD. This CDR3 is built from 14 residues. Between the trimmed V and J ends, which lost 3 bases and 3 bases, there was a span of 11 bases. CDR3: CATSDPEWGYEQYF. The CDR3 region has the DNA TGTGCCACCAGTGATCCCGAGTGGGGCTACGAGCAGTACTTC.

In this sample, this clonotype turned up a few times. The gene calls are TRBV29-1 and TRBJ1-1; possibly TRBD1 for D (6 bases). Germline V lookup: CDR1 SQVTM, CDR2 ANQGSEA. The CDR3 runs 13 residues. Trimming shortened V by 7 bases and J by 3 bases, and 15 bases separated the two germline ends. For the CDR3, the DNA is TGCAGCGCAACAGGGCGGCCGGACACTGAAGCTTTCTTT. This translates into CSATGRPDTEAFF.

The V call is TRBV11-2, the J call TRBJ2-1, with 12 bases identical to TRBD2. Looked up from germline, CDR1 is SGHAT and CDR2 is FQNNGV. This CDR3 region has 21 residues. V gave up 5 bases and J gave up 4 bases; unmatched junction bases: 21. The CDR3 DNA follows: TGTGCCAGCAGCGGTATTGGGGGCGGGACTAGCGGGCACAAGAGATACAATGAGCAGTTCTTC. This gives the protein CASSGIGGGTSGHKRYNEQFF.

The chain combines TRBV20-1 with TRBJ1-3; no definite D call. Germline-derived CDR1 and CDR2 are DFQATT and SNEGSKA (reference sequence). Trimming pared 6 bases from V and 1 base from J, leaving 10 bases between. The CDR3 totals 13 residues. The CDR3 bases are TGCAGTGCCCGAAGACAATCTGGAAACACCATATATTTT. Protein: CSARRQSGNTIYF.

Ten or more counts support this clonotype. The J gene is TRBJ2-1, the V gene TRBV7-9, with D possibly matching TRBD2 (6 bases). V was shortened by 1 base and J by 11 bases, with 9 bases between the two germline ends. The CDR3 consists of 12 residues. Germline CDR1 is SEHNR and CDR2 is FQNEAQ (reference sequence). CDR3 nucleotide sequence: TGTGCCAGCAGCTTAGATCTAGCGCAGCAGTTCTTC. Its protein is CASSLDLAQQFF.

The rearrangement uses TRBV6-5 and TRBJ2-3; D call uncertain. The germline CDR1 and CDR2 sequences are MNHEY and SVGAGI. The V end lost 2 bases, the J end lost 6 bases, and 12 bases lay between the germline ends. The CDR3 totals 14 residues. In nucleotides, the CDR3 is TGTGCCAGCAGTTACAGGGCCCCTGGGGATACGCAGTATTTT. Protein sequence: CASSYRAPGDTQYF.

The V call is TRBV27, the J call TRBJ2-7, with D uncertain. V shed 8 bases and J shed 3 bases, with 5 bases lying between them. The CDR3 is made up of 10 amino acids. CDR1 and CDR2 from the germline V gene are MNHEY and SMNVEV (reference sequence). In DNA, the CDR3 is TGTGCCAGCGGATTCTACGAGCAGTACTTC. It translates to CASGFYEQYF.

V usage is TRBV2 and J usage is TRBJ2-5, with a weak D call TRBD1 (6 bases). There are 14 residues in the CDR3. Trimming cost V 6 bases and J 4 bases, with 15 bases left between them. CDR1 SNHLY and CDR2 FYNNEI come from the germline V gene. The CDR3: CASRDSTGVETQYF. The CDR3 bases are TGTGCCAGCAGGGACAGCACCGGGGTAGAGACCCAGTACTTC.

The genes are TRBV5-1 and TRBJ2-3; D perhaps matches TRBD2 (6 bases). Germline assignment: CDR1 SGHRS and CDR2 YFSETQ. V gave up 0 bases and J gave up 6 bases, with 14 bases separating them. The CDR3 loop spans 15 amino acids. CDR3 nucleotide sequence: TGCGCCAGCAGCTTGGAGCGGGTGAAGGGGGATACGCAGTATTTT. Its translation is CASSLERVKGDTQYF.

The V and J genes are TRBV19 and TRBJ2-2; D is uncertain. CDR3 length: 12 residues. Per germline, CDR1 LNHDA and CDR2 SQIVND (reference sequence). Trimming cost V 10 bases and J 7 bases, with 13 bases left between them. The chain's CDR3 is CATRRGDGELFF. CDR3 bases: TGTGCCACCCGTCGCGGTGACGGGGAGCTGTTTTTT.

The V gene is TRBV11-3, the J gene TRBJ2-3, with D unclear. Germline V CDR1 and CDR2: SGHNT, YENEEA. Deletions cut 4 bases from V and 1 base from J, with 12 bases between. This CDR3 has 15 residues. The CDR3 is CASSSGSRGTDTQYF. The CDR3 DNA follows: TGTGCCAGCAGCTCCGGCAGCCGGGGCACAGATACGCAGTATTTT.

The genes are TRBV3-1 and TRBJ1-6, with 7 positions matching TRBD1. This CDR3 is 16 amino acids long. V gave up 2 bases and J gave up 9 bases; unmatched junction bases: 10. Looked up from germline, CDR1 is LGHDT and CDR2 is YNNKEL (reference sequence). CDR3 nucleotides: TGTGCCAGCAGCCAACACCGGGACAGAGGAGGTTCACCCCTCCACTTT. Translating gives CASSQHRDRGGSPLHF.

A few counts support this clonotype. For the CDR3, the DNA is TGCAGTGCCCTTTCGAAGGACAGGTTCCTCTACGAGCAGTACTTC. Translated: CSALSKDRFLYEQYF. This sequence joins TRBV20-1 and TRBJ2-7; 7 bases agree with TRBD1. CDR3 length equals 15 residues. V trimming: 6 bases; J trimming: 3 bases; junction bases outside the gene matches: 14. The V gene's germline CDR1 is DFQATT and CDR2 SNEGSKA (reference sequence).

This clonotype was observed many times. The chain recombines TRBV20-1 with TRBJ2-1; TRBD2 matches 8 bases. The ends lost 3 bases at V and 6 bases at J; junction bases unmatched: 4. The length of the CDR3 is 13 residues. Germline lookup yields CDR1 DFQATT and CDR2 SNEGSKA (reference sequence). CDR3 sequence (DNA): TGCAGTGCTAGCGGGACTAGTCTCAATGAGCAGTTCTTC. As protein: CSASGTSLNEQFF.

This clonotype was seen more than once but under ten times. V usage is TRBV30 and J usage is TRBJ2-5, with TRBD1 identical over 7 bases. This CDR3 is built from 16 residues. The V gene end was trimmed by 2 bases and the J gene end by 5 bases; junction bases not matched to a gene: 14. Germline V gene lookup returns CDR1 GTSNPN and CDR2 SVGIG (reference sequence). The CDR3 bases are TGTGCCTGGAGTAGAGGGGGCTCCAACCCCTGGGAGACCCAGTACTTC. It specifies CAWSRGGSNPWETQYF.

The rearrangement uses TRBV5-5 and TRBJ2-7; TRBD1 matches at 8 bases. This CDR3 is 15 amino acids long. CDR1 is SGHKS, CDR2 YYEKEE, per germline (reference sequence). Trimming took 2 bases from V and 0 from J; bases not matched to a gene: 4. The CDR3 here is CASSFGDRSSYEQYF. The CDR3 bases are TGTGCCAGCAGCTTTGGGGACAGGAGCTCCTACGAGCAGTACTTC.

CDR3 in amino acids: CASRTGTGVETQYF. In DNA form, the CDR3 reads TGTGCCAGCAGGACCGGGACAGGGGTGGAGACCCAGTACTTC. The rearrangement links TRBV7-2 to TRBJ2-5; 10 bases are shared with TRBD1. The V gene's germline CDR1 is SGHTA and CDR2 FQGNSA. This CDR3 has 14 amino acids. J gave up 5 bases and V 6 bases, and 6 bases lay outside the gene matches.

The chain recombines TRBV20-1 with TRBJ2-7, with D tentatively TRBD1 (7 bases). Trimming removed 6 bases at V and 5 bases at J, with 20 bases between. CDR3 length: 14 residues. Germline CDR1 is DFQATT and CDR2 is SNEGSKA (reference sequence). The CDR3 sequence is CSAQDNRGGDEQYF. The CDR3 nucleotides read TGCAGTGCCCAAGATAACAGGGGAGGAGACGAGCAGTACTTC.

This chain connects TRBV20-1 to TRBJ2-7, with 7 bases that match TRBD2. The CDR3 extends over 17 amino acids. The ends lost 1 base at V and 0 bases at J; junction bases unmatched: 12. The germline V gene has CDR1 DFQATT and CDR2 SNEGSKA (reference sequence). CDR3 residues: CSARGGGLGTNSYEQYF. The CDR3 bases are TGCAGTGCTAGAGGGGGGGGGTTAGGGACGAACTCCTACGAGCAGTACTTC.

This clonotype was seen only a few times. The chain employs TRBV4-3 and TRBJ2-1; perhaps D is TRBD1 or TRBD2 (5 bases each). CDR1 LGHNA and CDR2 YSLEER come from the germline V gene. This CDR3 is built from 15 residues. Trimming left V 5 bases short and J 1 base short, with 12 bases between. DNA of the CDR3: TGCGCCAGCAGCGTCGGGACGGCATCCTACAATGAGCAGTTCTTC. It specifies CASSVGTASYNEQFF.